This paragraph covers one T cell receptor beta chain sequence. Method: immunoSEQ multiplex PCR; TCRdb's copy keeps in-frame clones and lacks some. Among about 42,000 clones, approximately 80% were seen once, and the ten largest hold 18%. This sample was taken from a study of T cell responses to AZD1222 COVID-19 vaccine. Germline lookup yields CDR1 SGHDN and CDR2 FVKESK. CDR3 size: 14 residues. The V and J ends lost 3 bases and 4 bases respectively, with 13 bases between them. Sequences were derived from peripheral blood, sampled 28 days after the second AZD1222 dose. The source of this sequence is an adult who received the AZD1222 COVID-19 vaccine. The chain joins TRBV14 to TRBJ2-7; D possibly corresponds to TRBD1 (6 bases). CDR3 bases: TGTGCCAGCAGCCATACAGGGTTCGTATACGAGCAGTACTTC. Protein product: CASSHTGFVYEQYF.